The 4 T cell receptor beta chains reported below all come from one sample, sequenced in a study of CD8+ T cells in alopecia areata. Extracted from the samples, RNA was reverse transcribed into cDNA to serve as the sequencing template. Assay used: immunoSEQ multiplex PCR; TCRdb lists only in-frame clones, some missing. The sample records about 140,000 clones, roughly 50% being singletons. The sample consisted of CD4+ T cells sorted from blood. The source is a human donor in good health.

This clone was counted between two and nine times. A read error may produce the germline difference seen at one junction end. The chain carries TRBV10-3 and TRBJ2-1; D call uncertain. The germline V gene encodes CDR1 ENHRY and CDR2 SYGVKD. The CDR3 covers 14 residues. In DNA, the CDR3 is TGTGCCAGCAGTTACTCGAGAGAGATTACTGAGCAGTTCTTC. Protein: CASSYSREITEQFF.

This clone was seen a single time. This chain uses TRBV5-6 with TRBJ1-1; D possibly corresponds to TRBD1 (6 bases). This CDR3 comprises 14 residues. Trimming stripped 2 bases from V and 10 bases from J, with 18 bases between. Per germline, CDR1 SGHDT and CDR2 YYEEEE. Written as DNA, the CDR3 is TGTGCCAGCAGCTTAGGTGTCGATACAGGGAGAGCTTTCTTT. Translation gives CASSLGVDTGRAFF.

The rearrangement uses TRBV4-1 and TRBJ2-1, with 7 bases that match TRBD2. Germline CDR1 and CDR2: MGHRA and YSYEKL. The CDR3 is 17 amino acids. The J segment lost 7 bases and the V segment lost 4 bases, leaving 16 bases of the junction unmatched. CDR3 protein: CASSRGGLAILGNEQFF. As DNA, the CDR3 is TGCGCCAGCAGCCGGGGGGGTCTAGCGATACTGGGGAATGAGCAGTTCTTC.

The rearrangement links TRBV30 to TRBJ1-5; perhaps TRBD1 as D (5 bases). The CDR3 consists of 13 residues. The germline V gene encodes CDR1 GTSNPN and CDR2 SVGIG (reference sequence). V gave up 5 bases and J gave up 3 bases, with 11 bases separating them. The CDR3 protein is CAWGGRFNQPQHF. The CDR3, as DNA: TGTGCCTGGGGGGGACGGTTCAATCAGCCCCAGCATTTT.